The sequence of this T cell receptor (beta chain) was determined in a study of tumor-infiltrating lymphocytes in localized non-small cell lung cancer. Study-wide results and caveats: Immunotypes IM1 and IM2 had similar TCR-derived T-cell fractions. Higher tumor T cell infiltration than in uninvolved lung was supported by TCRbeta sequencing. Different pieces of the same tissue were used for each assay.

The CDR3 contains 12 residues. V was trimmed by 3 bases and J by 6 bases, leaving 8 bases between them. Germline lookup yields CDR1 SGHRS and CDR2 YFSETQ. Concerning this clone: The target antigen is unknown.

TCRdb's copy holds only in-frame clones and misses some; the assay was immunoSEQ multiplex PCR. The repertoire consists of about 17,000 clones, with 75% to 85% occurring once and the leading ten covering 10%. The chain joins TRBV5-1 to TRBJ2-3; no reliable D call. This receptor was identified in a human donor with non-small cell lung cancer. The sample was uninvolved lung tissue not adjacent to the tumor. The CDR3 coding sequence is TGCGCCAGCAGCTCCGGTCGGGATACGCAGTATTTT. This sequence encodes CASSSGRDTQYF.